This TCR beta chain was obtained from a study of cytomegalovirus exposure and HLA in healthy donors. Study context: The Caucasian-associated ancestry cluster held over 80% of around 380 genotyped donors.

The germline CDR1 and CDR2 sequences are LNHDA and SQIVND (reference sequence). The V end lost 7 bases, the J end lost 3 bases, and 10 bases lay between the germline ends. This CDR3 contains 12 residues. A multiplex PCR was run with 60 Vbeta primers and 13 Jbeta primers. As processed by the authors: An analysis that came later counted 80 million or so unique TCR beta chains, roughly 11 million shared. Libraries were prepared by immunoSEQ multiplex PCR; TCRdb keeps only in-frame clonotypes and omits some of them. That table furnishes V, J and clone size, whereas the DNA furnished D and trimming. The sample has roughly 100,000 clones; around 75% are singletons. This clone was found a few times.

The clonotype was recovered from a female donor in good health and CMV-seronegative. The sequenced sample was PBMCs. V gene TRBV19 combines with J gene TRBJ2-7, with a possible D match to TRBD2 (5 bases). CDR3 residues: CASTSTNYEQYF. In DNA form, the CDR3 reads TGTGCCAGTACCTCGACTAACTACGAGCAGTACTTC.